These 25 T cell receptor beta chains came from one sample sequenced in a study of blood T cell repertoires in COVID-19. Generated by immunoSEQ multiplex PCR, the TCRdb table keeps only in-frame clones and is missing some. The table has 250,000 or so clones, around nine tenths seen once; the top ten hold 5.2%. Sequencing used peripheral blood. The source is a woman aged 55-70 years with COVID-19, enrolled during active disease.

V gene TRBV28 combines with J gene TRBJ2-5, with 9 bases identical to TRBD2. From germline, CDR1 is MDHEN and CDR2 SYDVKM. The J segment lost 3 bases and the V segment lost 5 bases, leaving 7 bases of the junction unmatched. The length of the CDR3 is 15 residues. The CDR3 region has the DNA TGTGCCAGCAGTCTCGGACTAGCGCGAAAAGAGACCCAGTACTTC. This gives the protein CASSLGLARKETQYF.

V usage is TRBV19 and J usage is TRBJ2-7; D unresolved. The V gene's germline CDR1 is LNHDA and CDR2 SQIVND (reference sequence). V was pared by 3 bases and J by 3 bases, with 9 bases between. CDR3 length: 13 residues. The CDR3 protein is CASSIGHSYEQYF. The DNA for the CDR3 is TGTGCCAGTAGTATCGGTCACAGCTACGAGCAGTACTTC.

This chain connects TRBV29-1 to TRBJ2-1; TRBD2 is a possible D gene (5 bases). The CDR3 sequence is 14 residues long. Looked up from germline, CDR1 is SQVTM and CDR2 is ANQGSEA. Trimming removed 6 bases at V and 0 bases at J, with 12 bases between. The CDR3 DNA follows: TGCAGCGTGAGGACTGCCAGCTCCTACAATGAGCAGTTCTTC. Protein: CSVRTASSYNEQFF.

The chain uses TRBV19 and TRBJ1-2; D is unclear. V lost 6 bases to trimming and J lost 3 bases, with 8 bases between them. Per germline, CDR1 LNHDA and CDR2 SQIVND (reference sequence). CDR3 length: 12 amino acids. This chain's CDR3 is CASRAGDYGYTF. As DNA, the CDR3 is TGTGCCAGTAGGGCGGGCGACTATGGCTACACCTTC.

This chain uses TRBV11-2 with TRBJ1-3; 7 nucleotides agree with TRBD1. V lost 3 bases, J lost 2 bases, and 4 bases stayed unmatched. The CDR3 extends over 15 amino acids. Germline V CDR1 and CDR2: SGHAT, FQNNGV. The CDR3 DNA reads TGTGCCAGCAGCTTCAGGGGGGCCCCTGGAAACACCATATATTTT. As protein: CASSFRGAPGNTIYF.

The V call is TRBV5-5, the J call TRBJ1-3, with TRBD1 matching 8 bases. There are 16 residues in the CDR3. The trim removed 4 bases at V and 0 bases at J, leaving 6 bases unmatched. In germline, CDR1 is SGHKS, CDR2 YYEKEE (reference sequence). CDR3 sequence reads: CASSRGQAHSGNTIYF. In DNA, the CDR3 is TGTGCCAGCAGCCGGGGACAGGCCCACTCTGGAAACACCATATATTTT.

The chain uses TRBV9 and TRBJ2-1; maybe TRBD1 (5 bases). This CDR3 region has 15 residues. Trimming removed 0 bases at V and 2 bases at J, with 9 bases between. The germline CDR1 and CDR2 sequences are SGDLS and YYNGEE. CDR3 amino acids: CASSVGSGTYNEQFF. DNA of the CDR3: TGTGCCAGCAGCGTAGGATCAGGGACCTACAATGAGCAGTTCTTC.

This clone was detected only a few times. V and J are TRBV12-5 and TRBJ2-2; no clear D gene. The CDR3 runs to 12 residues. Germline CDR1 and CDR2: LGHNT and FRNRAP. Trimming stripped 1 base from V and 6 bases from J, with 3 bases between. In DNA form, the CDR3 reads TGTGCTAGTGGTTTGGCGGCCGGGGAGCTGTTTTTT. Amino acids: CASGLAAGELFF. Complete variable domain (other parts from reference TRBV12-5 and TRBJ2-2): DARVTQTPRHKVTEMGQEVTMRCQPILGHNTVFWYRQTMMQGLELLAYFRNRAPLDDSGMPKDRFSAEMPDATLATLKIQPSEPRDSAVYFCASGLAAGELFFGEGSRLTVL.

A single count supports this clone. V usage is TRBV5-5 and J usage is TRBJ1-5, with a possible D match to TRBD1 (5 bases). The CDR3 runs 14 residues. In germline, CDR1 is SGHKS, CDR2 YYEKEE (reference sequence). Trimming took off 2 bases at V and 7 bases at J, with 13 bases between the two ends. This chain's CDR3 is CASSLGVGEQPQHF. CDR3 in DNA: TGTGCCAGCAGCTTAGGCGTAGGGGAACAGCCCCAGCATTTT.

V is TRBV5-1 and J is TRBJ2-3; TRBD1 might be the D (6 bases). The ends were cut back, 5 bases at V and 3 bases at J, with 22 bases in the middle. Germline lookup yields CDR1 SGHRS and CDR2 YFSETQ. CDR3 length equals 17 residues. CDR3 region: CASSAGVDGQGTDTQYF. CDR3 coding DNA: TGCGCCAGCAGTGCTGGGGTTGATGGTCAGGGGACAGATACGCAGTATTTT.

This chain joins TRBV11-1 and TRBJ1-2; tentatively, D is TRBD1 (6 bases). The germline V gene encodes CDR1 SGHAT and CDR2 FQDESV (reference sequence). With 4 bases removed from V and 7 bases from J, the gap between germline ends came to 10 bases. This CDR3 region has 12 residues. The CDR3 sequence: CASSSNRVGYTF. CDR3 nucleotide sequence: TGTGCCAGCAGCTCTAACAGGGTTGGCTACACCTTC. The full variable domain, completed using reference TRBV11-1 and TRBJ1-2, is EAEVAQSPRYKITEKSQAVAFWCDPISGHATLYWYRQILGQGPELLVQFQDESVVDDSQLPKDRFSAERLKGVDSTLKIQPAELGDSAMYLCASSSNRVGYTFGSGTRLTVV.

In this sample, this clone turned up a few times. This CDR3 is CAISGTGPGNTIYF. The CDR3, as DNA: TGTGCCATCTCTGGGACAGGGCCTGGAAACACCATATATTTT. The chain is built from TRBV10-3 and TRBJ1-3; TRBD1 matches at 9 bases. Per germline, CDR1 ENHRY and CDR2 SYGVKD. The CDR3 is made up of 14 amino acids. J was trimmed by 2 bases and V by 8 bases; bases with no gene match: 4.

The V call is TRBV28, the J call TRBJ1-5, with a tentative D call TRBD1 (6 bases). The CDR3 spans 12 residues. The V end was cut by 9 bases, the J end by 7 bases, with 13 bases between. CDR1 is MDHEN, CDR2 SYDVKM, per germline. The CDR3 loop is CASKDSLQPQHF. In nucleotides, the CDR3 is TGTGCCAGTAAGGACAGTTTACAGCCCCAGCATTTT.

This chain links TRBV5-1 with TRBJ2-5; D is unclear. Between the trimmed V and J ends, which lost 4 bases and 5 bases, there was a span of 9 bases. Germline V CDR1 and CDR2: SGHRS, YFSETQ. This CDR3 contains 12 residues. This CDR3 is CASSPSLETQYF. As DNA, the CDR3 is TGCGCCAGCAGCCCCTCCTTGGAGACCCAGTACTTC.

This clone was observed a single time. V and J are TRBV19 and TRBJ1-5; TRBD1 matches 9 bases. Germline lookup yields CDR1 LNHDA and CDR2 SQIVND (reference sequence). CDR3 length: 14 amino acids. With V trimmed by 6 bases and J by 6 bases, 6 bases remained unmatched. CDR3 sequence reads: CASSRTGAGQPQHF. The CDR3 DNA is TGTGCCAGTAGCCGGACAGGGGCTGGTCAGCCCCAGCATTTT.

The table lists this clone with a count of one. The V call is TRBV19, the J call TRBJ1-3; tentative D call: TRBD1 (6 bases). The CDR3 consists of 14 residues. The V end lost 7 bases, the J end lost 0 bases, and 10 bases lay between the germline ends. The V gene's germline CDR1 is LNHDA and CDR2 SQIVND (reference sequence). The CDR3 protein is CASNRDISGNTIYF. The CDR3 coding sequence is TGTGCCAGTAACAGGGACATCTCTGGAAACACCATATATTTT.

The chain links TRBV9 to TRBJ2-1; weak D call: TRBD1 (6 bases). The CDR3 extends over 14 amino acids. The V gene lost 3 bases and the J gene lost 0 bases, with 7 bases spanning the gap. Germline V lookup: CDR1 SGDLS, CDR2 YYNGEE. The CDR3: CASSAGVSYNEQFF. The CDR3, as DNA: TGTGCCAGCAGCGCAGGGGTCTCCTACAATGAGCAGTTCTTC.

This chain connects TRBV30 to TRBJ1-5; D is unclear. Per germline, CDR1 GTSNPN and CDR2 SVGIG (reference sequence). The V gene lost 0 bases and the J gene lost 2 bases, with 17 bases spanning the gap. The CDR3 extends over 17 amino acids. The CDR3 coding sequence is TGTGCCTGGAGTGTACGGTTCGGAGATATGGGCAATCAGCCCCAGCATTTT. Translating gives CAWSVRFGDMGNQPQHF. Supplemented by reference TRBV30 and TRBJ1-5, the full variable domain reads SQTIHQWPATLVQPVGSPLSLECTVEGTSNPNLYWYRQAAGRGLQLLFYSVGIGQISSEVPQNLSASRPQDRQFILSSKKLLLSDSGFYLCAWSVRFGDMGNQPQHFGDGTRLSIL.

The chain links TRBV10-3 to TRBJ2-5, with a tentative D call TRBD2 (6 bases). This CDR3 contains 14 residues. CDR1 and CDR2 from the germline V gene are ENHRY and SYGVKD. Trimming shortened V by 6 bases and J by 7 bases, and 18 bases separated the two germline ends. The CDR3 DNA follows: TGTGCCATCAGGGAGACAGTTACGGGAGCGACCCAGTACTTC. Its protein product is CAIRETVTGATQYF.

The chain employs TRBV3-1 (or the pseudogene TRBV3-2) and TRBJ1-1; D unresolved. CDR1 LGHDT and CDR2 YNNKEL come from the germline V gene (reference sequence). The CDR3 has 14 amino acids. The V end lost 1 base, the J end lost 4 bases, and 10 bases lay between the germline ends. The CDR3 nucleotides are TGTGCCAGCAGCCAAGCGTTTGGCGGCACTGAAGCTTTCTTT. Its protein is CASSQAFGGTEAFF.

In DNA, the CDR3 is TGTGCCAGCAGGAACTGGGGTACAGGCGGAGGGGAGCTGTTTTTT. Protein product: CASRNWGTGGGELFF. The rearrangement links TRBV6-5 to TRBJ2-2; TRBD1 is a possible D gene (5 bases). Germline CDR1 and CDR2: MNHEY and SVGAGI. The CDR3 is made up of 15 amino acids. The V gene lost 6 bases and the J gene lost 8 bases, with 19 bases spanning the gap.

This clone was counted between two and nine times. The gene calls are TRBV5-1 and TRBJ1-5; no reliable D call. The CDR3 runs to 15 residues. Trimming stripped 0 bases from V and 0 bases from J, with 7 bases between. In germline, CDR1 is SGHRS, CDR2 YFSETQ. CDR3 in DNA: TGCGCCAGCAGCTTGGACAGCTATAGCAATCAGCCCCAGCATTTT. Its translation is CASSLDSYSNQPQHF.

V is TRBV6-5 and J is TRBJ2-7; D is uncertain. The CDR3 is 12 residues long. CDR1 is MNHEY, CDR2 SVGAGI, per germline. The V gene lost 6 bases and the J gene lost 2 bases, with 8 bases spanning the gap. CDR3: CASSSRAYEQYF. The CDR3 DNA reads TGTGCCAGCAGCTCCCGGGCCTACGAGCAGTACTTC.

This clone was picked up a small number of times. V usage is TRBV30 and J usage is TRBJ1-3; D not resolved. V lost 5 bases and J lost 2, with 10 bases in between. Germline CDR1 is GTSNPN and CDR2 is SVGIG (reference sequence). The CDR3 spans 13 residues. The CDR3 loop is CAWALQTGNTIYF. As DNA, the CDR3 is TGTGCCTGGGCCCTCCAGACTGGAAACACCATATATTTT.

This sequence joins TRBV5-4 and TRBJ2-7; possible D gene TRBD2, 5 bases. Per the germline V gene, CDR1 is SGHNT and CDR2 is YYREEE (reference sequence). The germline V and J ends were trimmed by 2 bases and 6 bases, with 12 bases remaining between them. The CDR3 consists of 13 residues. CDR3: CASSFRGGSEQYF. The CDR3 DNA is TGTGCCAGCAGCTTCCGAGGCGGGTCCGAGCAGTACTTC.